These T cell receptor beta chains were read from a single sample in a study of cytomegalovirus exposure and HLA in healthy donors. The data were produced by immunoSEQ multiplex PCR, yet TCRdb's version contains in-frame clones alone and is incomplete. The sample has 150,000 to 200,000 clones; approximately 84% are singletons. The sequencing input was PBMCs. Source of these receptors: a woman aged 45-59 years in good health and CMV-seropositive. CDR3s include the opening cysteine and the closing phenylalanine or tryptophan. Each record gives: clone size, V gene, J gene, D gene, CDR3 protein, CDR3 DNA. The D gene is left open where the match is weak. A clone size is listed for some rows: how often the clone was seen (once, few, many), or a class if it is expanded.

>once|TRBV19|TRBJ2-2|TRBD1
CASTRDSYTGELFF
TGTGCCAGTACCCGGGACAGCTACACCGGGGAGCTGTTTTTT
>NA|TRBV6-1|TRBJ2-1|TRBD2
CASTPSGTYNEQFF
TGTGCCAGCACCCCTAGCGGGACCTACAATGAGCAGTTCTTC
>few|TRBV19|TRBJ2-1|TRBD2
CASCSGGASNEQFF
TGTGCCAGCTGTAGCGGGGGGGCGAGTAATGAGCAGTTCTTC
>NA|TRBV9|TRBJ2-4|TRBD2
CASSPGGAGGPAKNIQYF
TGTGCCAGCAGCCCGGGCGGAGCGGGGGGGCCGGCCAAAAACATTCAGTACTTC
>NA|TRBV11-2|TRBJ1-6|NA
CASSLEAAANSPLHF
TGTGCCAGCAGTCTCGAGGCAGCTGCTAATTCACCCCTCCACTTT
>NA|TRBV29-1|TRBJ1-5|TRBD1
CSVGGQGLNQPQHF
TGCAGCGTGGGAGGACAGGGACTAAATCAGCCCCAGCATTTT
>few|TRBV15|TRBJ1-4|NA
CATSGEAQGREKLFF
TGTGCCACCAGCGGAGAGGCACAGGGACGCGAAAAACTGTTTTTT
>NA|TRBV5-1|TRBJ1-1|TRBD1
CASSLGQGYTEAFF
TGCGCCAGCAGCTTAGGACAGGGCTACACTGAAGCTTTCTTT
>NA|TRBV11-1|TRBJ1-3|NA
CASSRNTGMANTIYF
TGTGCCAGCAGCCGAAACACAGGGATGGCTAACACCATATATTTT
>NA|TRBV30|TRBJ2-3|NA
CAWSAPGRGYTDTQYF
TGTGCCTGGAGTGCCCCCGGCAGGGGATACACAGATACGCAGTATTTT
>NA|TRBV6-5|TRBJ2-7|TRBD2
CASSQLAGASYEQYF
TGTGCCAGCAGTCAGCTAGCGGGGGCCTCCTACGAGCAGTACTTC
>few|TRBV4-2|TRBJ2-1|NA
CASSQAGSSYNEQFF
TGTGCCAGCAGCCAAGCGGGGAGCTCCTACAATGAGCAGTTCTTC
>NA|TRBV28|TRBJ1-6|TRBD1
CASSSTTGDNSPLHF
TGTGCCAGCAGTTCCACGACAGGGGATAATTCACCCCTCCACTTT
>NA|TRBV4-1|TRBJ2-3|NA
CASSQLSGDTQYF
TGCGCCAGCAGCCAACTTAGCGGAGATACGCAGTATTTT
>NA|TRBV6-5|TRBJ2-1|NA
CASSQDRGEQFF
TGTGCCAGCAGCCAAGACCGGGGTGAGCAGTTCTTC
>once|TRBV9|TRBJ1-2|NA
CASSVGIGEGTNYGYTF
TGTGCCAGCAGCGTAGGAATAGGGGAAGGGACTAACTATGGCTACACCTTC
>NA|TRBV30|TRBJ1-3|NA
CAWAVGTGNTIYF
TGTGCCTGGGCAGTAGGGACAGGAAACACCATATATTTT
>NA|TRBV5-4|TRBJ2-7|TRBD2
CASSLVGLGSYEQYF
TGTGCCAGCAGCTTAGTGGGACTAGGTTCCTACGAGCAGTACTTC
>NA|TRBV6-1|TRBJ2-7|NA
CASSENWGVVDEQYF
TGTGCCAGCAGTGAGAATTGGGGGGTTGTCGACGAGCAGTACTTC
>NA|TRBV11-3|TRBJ1-1|NA
CASVAGNTEAFF
TGTGCCAGCGTGGCGGGCAACACTGAAGCTTTCTTT
>NA|TRBV5-6|TRBJ1-1|TRBD1
CASTGTGDTEAFF
TGTGCCAGCACTGGGACAGGGGACACTGAAGCTTTCTTT
>NA|TRBV5-1|TRBJ2-3|TRBD2
CASSSGPTSGSTDTQYF
TGCGCCAGCAGCTCCGGGCCGACTAGCGGAAGCACAGATACGCAGTATTTT
>once|TRBV4-3|TRBJ1-3|NA
CASSQVAAGGNTIYF
TGCGCCAGCAGCCAAGTTGCCGCAGGCGGAAACACCATATATTTT
>NA|TRBV6-6|TRBJ2-1|TRBD1
CASSSTRDRGRDEQFF
TGTGCCAGCAGTTCGACTAGGGACAGGGGGCGCGATGAGCAGTTCTTC
>NA|TRBV21-1|TRBJ1-1|NA
CASSPRDNTNTEAFF
TGTGCCAGCAGCCCCCGGGACAATACGAACACTGAAGCTTTCTTT
>NA|TRBV9|TRBJ1-1|NA
CASSVAAGMNTEAFF
TGTGCCAGCAGCGTAGCCGCAGGAATGAACACTGAAGCTTTCTTT
>once|TRBV4-3|TRBJ1-2|NA
CASSQDTGQYGYTF
TGCGCCAGCAGCCAGGATACTGGACAGTATGGCTACACCTTC
>few|TRBV30|TRBJ1-2|NA
CAWRGVSGVDGYTF
TGTGCCTGGAGGGGGGTGTCGGGGGTTGATGGCTACACCTTC
>NA|TRBV7-9|TRBJ2-1|TRBD2
CASSSLAGDFRHYNEQFF
TGTGCCAGCAGTTCACTAGCGGGAGATTTTCGGCACTACAATGAGCAGTTCTTC
>NA|TRBV6-1|TRBJ1-1|NA
CAGSTGGTNTEAFF
TGTGCCGGCTCAACCGGGGGGACGAACACTGAAGCTTTCTTT
>NA|TRBV5-1|TRBJ1-2|TRBD1
CASSLTGDYNYGYTF
TGCGCCAGCAGCTTAACAGGGGATTATAACTATGGCTACACCTTC
>NA|TRBV11-2|TRBJ1-1|TRBD1
CASRWTGENTEAFF
TGTGCCAGCAGGTGGACAGGGGAAAACACTGAAGCTTTCTTT
>few|TRBV7-2|TRBJ1-2|TRBD1
CASSLRGQGDGGYTF
TGTGCCAGCAGCTTGAGGGGGCAGGGGGACGGTGGCTACACCTTC
>NA|TRBV19|TRBJ1-5|TRBD1
CASSADRDQPQHF
TGTGCCAGTAGTGCCGACAGGGATCAGCCCCAGCATTTT
>NA|TRBV29-1|TRBJ1-4|NA
CSAAGGASAKLFF
TGCAGCGCCGCGGGAGGGGCTTCTGCTAAACTGTTTTTT
>NA|TRBV13|TRBJ2-6|NA
CASSLGLQSSGANGLTF
TGTGCCAGCAGCTTAGGCCTACAAAGCTCTGGGGCCAACGGCCTGACTTTC
>many|TRBV2|TRBJ1-2|TRBD1
CASTSQGTNYGYTF
TGTGCCAGCACCTCACAGGGGACTAACTATGGCTACACCTTC
>NA|TRBV10-3|TRBJ2-2|NA
CAISMYGDTGELFF
TGTGCCATCAGTATGTACGGGGACACCGGGGAGCTGTTTTTT
>NA|TRBV25-1|TRBJ2-7|NA
CASSGDSYEQYF
TGTGCCAGCAGTGGCGACTCCTACGAGCAGTACTTC
>NA|TRBV4-2|TRBJ2-5|NA
CASSPTRHHQETQYF
TGTGCCAGCAGCCCCACCCGACACCACCAAGAGACCCAGTACTTC
>NA|TRBV18|TRBJ1-4|TRBD1
CASSLYQGANEKLFF
TGTGCCAGCTCACTATACCAGGGGGCTAATGAAAAACTGTTTTTT
>once|TRBV7-2|TRBJ2-2|TRBD1
CASSLVTGASTGELFF
TGTGCCAGCAGCTTAGTGACAGGGGCGAGCACCGGGGAGCTGTTTTTT